This TCR beta chain was retrieved from a study of T cells after yellow fever vaccination. Universal primer sites and UMIs were introduced during 5'RACE template-switching synthesis of TCR cDNA. TCRdb passed the 5' RACE reads through MiXCR, listing each CDR3 protein once. This table has fewer than 450,000 distinct CDR3 sequences, 7% to 9% appearing once. This clonotype was seen ten or more times. The target antigen is unknown. Whole-study findings and limits: The secondary response was weaker, and its peak arrived faster, on day 5 versus 15. One caveat is that FACS-sorted repertoires could contain abundant clonotypes contaminating from the bulk population. Primary-vaccination clones mostly resurfaced post-booster (around 96% CD4, roughly 90% CD8).

Per the germline V gene, CDR1 is MRHNA and CDR2 is SNTAGT. The length of the CDR3 is 16 residues. Germline trimming cut 0 bases from V and 4 bases from J; bases unmatched to any gene: 5. The specimen comprised PBMCs, sampled more than 35 days after the first yellow fever vaccination. The chain employs TRBV6-4 and TRBJ2-7, with TRBD2 identical over 11 bases. The TCR originated in a man aged 18 to 30 who received the YFV17D yellow fever vaccine. The CDR3: CASSDSRTSGGYEQYV. The CDR3, as DNA: TGTGCCAGCAGTGACTCTCGTACTAGCGGGGGTTACGAGCAGTACGTC.